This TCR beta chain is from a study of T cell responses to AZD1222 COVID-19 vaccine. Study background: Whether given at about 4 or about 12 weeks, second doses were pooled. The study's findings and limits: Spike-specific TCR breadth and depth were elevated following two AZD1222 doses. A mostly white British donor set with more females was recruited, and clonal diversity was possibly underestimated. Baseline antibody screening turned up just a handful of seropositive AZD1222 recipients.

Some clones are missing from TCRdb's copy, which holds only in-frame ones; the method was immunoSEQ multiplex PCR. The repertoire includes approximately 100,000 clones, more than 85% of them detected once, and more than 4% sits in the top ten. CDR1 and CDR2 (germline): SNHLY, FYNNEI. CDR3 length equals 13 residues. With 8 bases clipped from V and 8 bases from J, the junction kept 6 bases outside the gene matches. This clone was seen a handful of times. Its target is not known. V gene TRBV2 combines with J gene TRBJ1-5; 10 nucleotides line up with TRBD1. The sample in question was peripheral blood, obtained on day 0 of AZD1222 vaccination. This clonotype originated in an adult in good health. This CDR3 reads CASRTGGLEPQHF. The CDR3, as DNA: TGTGCCAGCCGGACAGGGGGGTTGGAGCCCCAGCATTTT.